The 19 T cell receptor beta chains given below trace back to one sample, sequenced in a study of T-cell reconstitution after alpha-beta-depleted transplantation in children (dated by TCRdb to the mid-2010s). The treatment or condition label, as the study defines it: allogeneic hematopoietic cell transplantation with graft depleted of TCRalphabeta T cells and CD19 B cells. Libraries were constructed by PCR. The reads were generated on an Illumina HiSeq 2500. TCR libraries were prepared with molecular barcoding, using unique molecular identifiers to normalize TCRbeta repertoire quantification. The raw public reads went through TCRdb reprocessing: fastp at Q25, MiXCR clone calling, in-frame beta chains kept. Each record represents a unique CDR3 protein, reported with the most common genes and DNA among its rows. This sample is represented by roughly 500,000 distinct CDR3 sequences; about 11% of them were singletons. The ten largest account for roughly 2.1% of the sample.

The material sequenced was PBMCs, taken before TCRalphabeta/CD19-depleted stem cell transplant. These receptors were taken from a child younger than 10 with inherited bone marrow failure, due to receive a stem cell transplant.

This clonotype appeared a few times. V gene TRBV6-5 combines with J gene TRBJ1-1, with no clear D. Germline V lookup: CDR1 MNHEY, CDR2 SVGAGI. V shed 0 bases and J shed 0 bases, with 17 bases lying between them. CDR3 length: 18 residues. CDR3 in amino acids: CASSYSKPQADMNTEAFF. The DNA of the CDR3 is TGTGCCAGCAGTTACTCGAAGCCCCAGGCGGATATGAACACTGAAGCTTTCTTT.

This clonotype was recorded many times. The J gene is TRBJ1-1, the V gene TRBV5-1, with D hard to call. Trimming cost V 2 bases and J 11 bases, with 16 bases left between them. Germline CDR1 SGHRS, CDR2 YFSETQ. The CDR3 spans 13 residues. The CDR3 nucleotides read TGCGCCAGCAGCTTCGAGCCTACGGAAAAGGCTTTCTTT. The encoded protein is CASSFEPTEKAFF.

This clonotype has just a few counts. The V and J genes are TRBV27 and TRBJ2-1; tentatively, D is TRBD1 (5 bases). Trimming took off 4 bases at V and 4 bases at J, with 14 bases between the two ends. The CDR3 is 15 amino acids. Germline V lookup: CDR1 MNHEY, CDR2 SMNVEV (reference sequence). Written as DNA, the CDR3 is TGTGCCAGCAGTTCAGGGCGGTCACCATACAATGAGCAGTTCTTC. It is translated as CASSSGRSPYNEQFF.

This clonotype showed up many times. The chain couples TRBV20-1 to TRBJ2-5, with TRBD2 matching 8 bases. The ends lost 6 bases at V and 4 bases at J; junction bases unmatched: 4. This CDR3 is built from 12 residues. In germline, CDR1 is DFQATT, CDR2 SNEGSKA (reference sequence). The CDR3 sequence: CSASSGSETQYF. The CDR3 DNA reads TGCAGTGCGTCTAGCGGGTCAGAGACCCAGTACTTC.

To note about this clonotype: A single base separates this from a much larger clone, so it may be a read error. The rearrangement links TRBV12-3 or TRBV12-4 to TRBJ2-4; D remains ambiguous. This CDR3 has 13 residues. Here the CDR3 reads CASSSGRKNLQYF. DNA for the CDR3: TGTGCCAGCAGTTCCGGCAGAAAAAACCTTCAGTACTTC.

The rearrangement joins TRBV4-3 to TRBJ2-7; D tentatively fits TRBD1 or TRBD2 (5 bases each). Trimming took off 3 bases at V and 2 bases at J, with 14 bases between the two ends. The germline V gene encodes CDR1 LGHNA and CDR2 YSLEER. The CDR3 has 15 residues. The DNA for the CDR3 is TGCGCCAGCAGCCAGATGCAGGGAGCCGCCTACGAGCAGTACTTC. This codes for CASSQMQGAAYEQYF.

This clonotype was detected ten times or more. The V call is TRBV28, the J call TRBJ1-4; D not resolved. From germline, CDR1 is MDHEN and CDR2 SYDVKM. Deletions cut 10 bases from V and 4 bases from J, with 13 bases between. The CDR3 has 13 residues. CDR3: CAISKQLNEKLFF. In nucleotides, the CDR3 is TGTGCCATCTCGAAACAGCTTAATGAAAAACTGTTTTTT.

This clonotype has ten or more counts. This chain uses TRBV19 with TRBJ2-2, with 7 bases fitting TRBD2. This CDR3 is built from 17 residues. CDR1 is LNHDA and CDR2 is SQIVND in the germline V gene (reference sequence). V shed 4 bases and J 4 bases; nucleotides not matched to a gene: 12. This CDR3 reads CASSRFRGRASTGELFF. The CDR3 DNA is TGTGCCAGTAGTAGGTTTCGGGGGAGGGCCAGCACCGGGGAGCTGTTTTTT. The variable domain in full, completed from reference TRBV19 and TRBJ2-2, reads DGGITQSPKYLFRKEGQNVTLSCEQNLNHDAMYWYRQDPGQGLRLIYYSQIVNDFQKGDIAEGYSVSREKKESFPLTVTSAQKNPTAFYLCASSRFRGRASTGELFFGEGSRLTVL.

This clonotype appeared many times. The rearrangement joins TRBV9 to TRBJ1-2; D gene unclear. This CDR3 is 14 amino acids long. V lost 0 bases to trimming and J lost 6 bases, with 12 bases between them. In germline, CDR1 is SGDLS, CDR2 YYNGEE. CDR3 DNA: TGTGCCAGCAGCGTAGATCGGGGTCGGAATGGCTACACCTTC. It yields the protein CASSVDRGRNGYTF. Combining the CDR3 with reference TRBV9 and TRBJ1-2 gives the whole variable domain DSGVTQTPKHLITATGQRVTLRCSPRSGDLSVYWYQQSLDQGLQFLIQYYNGEERAKGNILERFSAQQFPDLHSELNLSSLELGDSALYFCASSVDRGRNGYTFGSGTRLTVV.

This chain uses TRBV6-1 with TRBJ2-5; 12 nucleotides line up with TRBD2. J was trimmed by 5 bases and V by 10 bases; bases with no gene match: 8. Germline V gene sequence: CDR1 MNHNS, CDR2 SASEGT. This CDR3 region has 14 residues. The CDR3 here is CATSRTSGIETQYF. The CDR3 DNA reads as TGTGCCACCAGCCGGACTAGCGGGATTGAGACCCAGTACTTC.

This clonotype was detected many times. V gene TRBV18 combines with J gene TRBJ2-4; TRBD1 aligns across 8 bases. The ends lost 5 bases at V and 3 bases at J; junction bases unmatched: 3. The length of the CDR3 is 14 residues. Germline CDR1 KGHSH, CDR2 LQKENI. CDR3 bases: TGTGCCAGCTCATCAGACAGGGGCAAAAACATTCAGTACTTC. It translates to CASSSDRGKNIQYF.

Ten or more counts support this clonotype. V usage is TRBV11-2 and J usage is TRBJ2-3, with D possibly TRBD2 on 6 matching bases. With 3 bases removed from V and 3 bases from J, the gap between germline ends came to 13 bases. Germline CDR1 SGHAT, CDR2 FQNNGV. The CDR3 is made up of 15 amino acids. The CDR3 coding sequence is TGTGCCAGCAGCTTGGAGGGCTTGCTTACAGATACGCAGTATTTT. Translation: CASSLEGLLTDTQYF.

This clonotype was seen repeatedly, ten times or more. This chain links TRBV12-3 or TRBV12-4 with TRBJ2-7, with 11 nucleotides matching TRBD2. V lost 6 bases to trimming and J lost 6 bases; unmatched junction nucleotides: 10. The CDR3 is 15 amino acids. Written as DNA, the CDR3 is TGTGCCAGCAGCCCAACGACTAGCGGGGTCTCCGAGCAGTACTTC. It is translated as CASSPTTSGVSEQYF.

There are many counts of this clonotype. The genes are TRBV7-2 and TRBJ2-7; possible D gene TRBD1, 5 bases. CDR1 SGHTA and CDR2 FQGNSA come from the germline V gene. CDR3 length: 14 amino acids. Trimming shortened V by 5 bases and J by 5 bases, and 16 bases separated the two germline ends. The CDR3 reads CASSRARAQDEQYF. The CDR3 nucleotides read TGTGCCAGCAGCCGCGCCAGGGCCCAGGACGAGCAGTACTTC.

In this sample, this clonotype turned up many times. The V gene is TRBV6-5, the J gene TRBJ2-2; the match to TRBD2 covers 8 bases. The CDR3 totals 16 residues. Germline V gives CDR1 MNHEY, CDR2 SVGAGI. Losses at the gene ends were 4 bases for V and 2 bases for J; bases not matched to a gene: 6. Here the CDR3 DNA reads TGTGCCAGCAGTTCCAGCGGGAGTGGAAACACCGGGGAGCTGTTTTTT. It codes for CASSSSGSGNTGELFF.

This clonotype was picked up many times. The chain joins TRBV4-3 to TRBJ2-7; 9 bases are a match to TRBD1. The CDR3 extends over 16 amino acids. Germline CDR1 LGHNA, CDR2 YSLEER. J gave up 2 bases and V 4 bases, and 9 bases lay outside the gene matches. DNA for the CDR3: TGCGCCAGCAGCCCGGCCGGGACAGGGACGACCTACGAGCAGTACTTC. The encoded protein is CASSPAGTGTTYEQYF.

In this sample, this clonotype turned up many times. The genes are TRBV5-1 and TRBJ2-5, with 14 bases matching TRBD2. CDR1 SGHRS and CDR2 YFSETQ come from the germline V gene. V gave up 4 bases and J gave up 6 bases; unmatched junction bases: 11. The CDR3 has 17 residues. In nucleotides, the CDR3 is TGCGCCAGCAGCCTCGGGACTAGCGGGGGTCCCGTAAAGACCCAGTACTTC. This gives the protein CASSLGTSGGPVKTQYF.

This clonotype was detected many times. The V and J genes are TRBV12-3 or TRBV12-4 and TRBJ2-7, with D perhaps being TRBD1 or TRBD2 (5 bases each). This CDR3 has 13 amino acids. Trimming took 4 bases from V and 9 from J, leaving 16 bases between them. The CDR3 DNA reads as TGTGCCAGCAGTTCTGGGACGAACACGAGGCAGTACTTC. Encoded protein: CASSSGTNTRQYF.

This clonotype has a count of ten or more. This sequence joins TRBV20-1 and TRBJ2-7; 9 bases are shared with TRBD1. V lost 7 bases and J lost 1; bases outside the gene matches: 5. The CDR3 consists of 13 residues. CDR1 is DFQATT, CDR2 SNEGSKA, per germline (reference sequence). This CDR3 is CSVPGQGSYEQYF. CDR3 coding DNA: TGCAGTGTGCCGGGACAGGGTTCCTACGAGCAGTACTTC.